This is a list of T cell receptor beta chains from one sample in a study of spatial heterogeneity in lung cancer. TCRdb redid the calling of the 5' RACE reads with MiXCR, one entry per CDR3 protein. Among 20,000 to 30,000 distinct CDR3 sequences listed, roughly 9% were seen once. Sequencing used lung tumor tissue, obtained at surgery. The receptors here all came from a male donor with early-stage non-small cell lung cancer. The CDR3 runs from the conserved cysteine through the conserved F or W. A D gene is named only where the DNA matches it firmly. Size is omitted from some rows. Given values are once, few, many or a class for expanded clones.

clone_size	d_call	j_call	v_call	cdr3_length	cdr3_aa	cdr3_nt
-	TRBD1	TRBJ1-2	TRBV11-2	17	CASSLERHRGTNYGYTF	TGTGCCAGCAGCTTAGAAAGGCACAGGGGAACTAACTATGGCTACACCTTC
many	TRBD1	TRBJ2-7	TRBV5-1	15	CASSPGQGLSYEQYF	TGCGCCAGCAGCCCGGGACAGGGGCTCTCCTACGAGCAGTACTTC
many	TRBD1	TRBJ2-7	TRBV11-1	15	CASSRWDSRPYEQYF	TGTGCCAGCAGCCGTTGGGACAGCCGACCCTACGAGCAGTACTTC
many	-	TRBJ2-2	TRBV7-9	15	CAILPEARNTGELFF	TGTGCCATTCTCCCGGAGGCCCGGAACACCGGGGAGCTGTTTTTT
many	TRBD1	TRBJ1-2	TRBV5-1	13	CASQTGGGDGYTF	TGCGCCAGCCAGACAGGGGGAGGTGATGGCTACACCTTC
medium-sized	-	TRBJ1-2	TRBV28	12	CASLGINYGYTF	TGTGCCAGCTTAGGGATTAACTATGGCTACACCTTC
many	-	TRBJ1-2	TRBV7-8	12	CASAPRSSGYTF	TGTGCCAGCGCCCCTCGGTCGTCCGGCTACACCTTC
many	-	TRBJ2-4	TRBV28	13	CASRLSPFHFQYF	TGTGCCAGCAGATTGTCCCCTTTCCACTTTCAGTACTTC
few	-	TRBJ2-2	TRBV3-1	14	CASSRSGNTGELFF	TGTGCCAGCAGCCGTAGCGGTAACACCGGGGAGCTGTTTTTT
many	-	TRBJ2-5	TRBV12-3/TRBV12-4	13	CASSPGQQETQYF	TGTGCCAGCAGTCCCGGACAACAAGAGACCCAGTACTTC
few	TRBD2	TRBJ2-7	TRBV7-2	14	CASSPGTSSYEQYF	TGTGCCAGCAGCCCCGGGACTAGCTCCTACGAGCAGTACTTC
few	-	TRBJ2-7	TRBV27	15	CASSYSGTSDREQYF	TGTGCCAGCAGTTATTCCGGGACATCAGATCGCGAGCAGTACTTC
many	-	TRBJ2-1	TRBV10-3	14	CAISEDSTRGEQFF	TGTGCCATCAGTGAGGACTCGACGCGGGGTGAGCAGTTCTTC
many	-	TRBJ2-2	TRBV7-2	13	CASSFQDGGELFF	TGTGCCAGCAGCTTCCAAGACGGCGGGGAGCTGTTTTTT
many	TRBD1	TRBJ2-5	TRBV6-2/TRBV6-3	15	CASSPGTGGAETQYF	TGTGCCAGCAGCCCGGGGACAGGGGGCGCGGAGACCCAGTACTTC
-	TRBD1	TRBJ1-1	TRBV27	15	CASYAWQGAGAEAFF	TGTGCCAGCTACGCCTGGCAGGGGGCAGGTGCTGAAGCTTTCTTT
many	TRBD1	TRBJ1-1	TRBV7-8	16	CASSSSDRGWSTEAFF	TGTGCCAGCAGCTCATCTGACAGGGGGTGGAGCACTGAAGCTTTCTTT
few	TRBD2	TRBJ2-1	TRBV24-1	16	CATSDHTRAGAGEQFF	TGTGCCACCAGTGACCATACTAGAGCGGGAGCGGGTGAGCAGTTCTTC
many	-	TRBJ2-5	TRBV27	15	CASSLSVGLQETQYF	TGTGCCAGCAGTTTAAGTGTAGGACTCCAAGAGACCCAGTACTTC
medium-sized	-	TRBJ2-2	TRBV12-3/TRBV12-4	12	CASSPNTGELFF	TGTGCCAGCAGTCCCAATACCGGGGAGCTGTTTTTT
-	-	TRBJ2-7	TRBV12-3/TRBV12-4	12	CASSFAAYEQYF	TGTGCCAGCAGTTTTGCGGCCTACGAGCAGTACTTC
-	TRBD2	TRBJ2-5	TRBV5-1	17	CASSFTGTSGTQETQYF	TGCGCCAGCAGCTTCACCGGGACTAGCGGGACCCAAGAGACCCAGTACTTC
many	-	TRBJ2-5	TRBV28	14	CASSSNVQLETQYF	TGTGCCAGCAGTTCCAACGTCCAATTAGAGACCCAGTACTTC
many	-	TRBJ1-2	TRBV5-1	12	CASSLVGRGYTF	TGCGCCAGCAGCTTAGTGGGGCGCGGCTACACCTTC
few	TRBD2	TRBJ2-2	TRBV10-3	16	CAISEVSGARTGELFF	TGTGCCATCAGTGAGGTTAGCGGGGCGAGGACCGGGGAGCTGTTTTTT
many	-	TRBJ2-7	TRBV6-1	15	CASSVIGPPSYEQYF	TGTGCCAGCAGTGTCATCGGTCCCCCCTCCTACGAGCAGTACTTC
many	-	TRBJ2-1	TRBV9	11	CASSVLEEQFF	TGTGCCAGCAGCGTATTGGAGGAGCAGTTCTTC
many	-	TRBJ2-5	TRBV28	13	CASRTLSPATQYF	TGTGCCAGCAGAACGTTGAGTCCGGCGACCCAGTACTTC
many	-	TRBJ2-3	TRBV7-2	11	CASLSVNTQYF	TGTGCCAGCTTGAGCGTGAATACGCAGTATTTT
-	-	TRBJ1-5	TRBV2	15	CASSTDRVGGQPQHF	TGTGCCAGCAGTACGGACAGAGTCGGAGGTCAGCCCCAGCATTTT
-	-	TRBJ1-4	TRBV20-1	15	CSARTRRGLREKLFF	TGCAGTGCTAGAACCAGGAGAGGGTTGAGAGAAAAACTGTTTTTT
few	TRBD2	TRBJ2-3	TRBV5-6	18	CASSWLPPHSGKLDTQYF	TGTGCCAGCAGCTGGCTCCCCCCCCATAGCGGGAAATTAGATACGCAGTATTTT
few	-	TRBJ1-2	TRBV5-1	13	CASSLEGYYGYTF	TGCGCCAGCAGCTTGGAAGGGTACTATGGCTACACCTTC
many	-	TRBJ2-5	TRBV27	16	CASTPLGRSSNRTQYF	TGTGCCAGCACCCCGTTGGGCAGATCTTCCAACCGGACCCAGTACTTC
few	-	TRBJ2-1	TRBV7-9	15	CASSAVLAQYNEQFF	TGTGCCAGCAGCGCAGTCCTAGCCCAGTACAATGAGCAGTTCTTC
-	-	TRBJ2-5	TRBV7-9	14	CASSPGLVEETQYF	TGTGCCAGCAGCCCAGGTTTGGTGGAAGAGACCCAGTACTTC
few	-	TRBJ2-7	TRBV5-4	12	CASSREGDEQYF	TGTGCCAGCAGCCGAGAAGGGGACGAGCAGTACTTC
few	-	TRBJ2-5	TRBV5-1	13	CASRIPGFETQYF	TGCGCCAGCAGGATTCCAGGGTTCGAGACCCAGTACTTC
-	-	TRBJ2-3	TRBV2	16	CASSKAGMRGTDTQYF	TGTGCCAGCAGTAAAGCTGGTATGAGGGGCACAGATACGCAGTATTTT
-	-	TRBJ2-1	TRBV6-2/TRBV6-3	15	CASSYSWGGENEQFF	TGTGCCAGCAGTTACTCGTGGGGGGGCGAAAATGAGCAGTTCTTC
-	-	TRBJ1-1	TRBV20-1	15	CSAQPPRTEFYKAFF	TGCAGTGCCCAACCACCGAGGACAGAGTTTTACAAAGCTTTCTTT